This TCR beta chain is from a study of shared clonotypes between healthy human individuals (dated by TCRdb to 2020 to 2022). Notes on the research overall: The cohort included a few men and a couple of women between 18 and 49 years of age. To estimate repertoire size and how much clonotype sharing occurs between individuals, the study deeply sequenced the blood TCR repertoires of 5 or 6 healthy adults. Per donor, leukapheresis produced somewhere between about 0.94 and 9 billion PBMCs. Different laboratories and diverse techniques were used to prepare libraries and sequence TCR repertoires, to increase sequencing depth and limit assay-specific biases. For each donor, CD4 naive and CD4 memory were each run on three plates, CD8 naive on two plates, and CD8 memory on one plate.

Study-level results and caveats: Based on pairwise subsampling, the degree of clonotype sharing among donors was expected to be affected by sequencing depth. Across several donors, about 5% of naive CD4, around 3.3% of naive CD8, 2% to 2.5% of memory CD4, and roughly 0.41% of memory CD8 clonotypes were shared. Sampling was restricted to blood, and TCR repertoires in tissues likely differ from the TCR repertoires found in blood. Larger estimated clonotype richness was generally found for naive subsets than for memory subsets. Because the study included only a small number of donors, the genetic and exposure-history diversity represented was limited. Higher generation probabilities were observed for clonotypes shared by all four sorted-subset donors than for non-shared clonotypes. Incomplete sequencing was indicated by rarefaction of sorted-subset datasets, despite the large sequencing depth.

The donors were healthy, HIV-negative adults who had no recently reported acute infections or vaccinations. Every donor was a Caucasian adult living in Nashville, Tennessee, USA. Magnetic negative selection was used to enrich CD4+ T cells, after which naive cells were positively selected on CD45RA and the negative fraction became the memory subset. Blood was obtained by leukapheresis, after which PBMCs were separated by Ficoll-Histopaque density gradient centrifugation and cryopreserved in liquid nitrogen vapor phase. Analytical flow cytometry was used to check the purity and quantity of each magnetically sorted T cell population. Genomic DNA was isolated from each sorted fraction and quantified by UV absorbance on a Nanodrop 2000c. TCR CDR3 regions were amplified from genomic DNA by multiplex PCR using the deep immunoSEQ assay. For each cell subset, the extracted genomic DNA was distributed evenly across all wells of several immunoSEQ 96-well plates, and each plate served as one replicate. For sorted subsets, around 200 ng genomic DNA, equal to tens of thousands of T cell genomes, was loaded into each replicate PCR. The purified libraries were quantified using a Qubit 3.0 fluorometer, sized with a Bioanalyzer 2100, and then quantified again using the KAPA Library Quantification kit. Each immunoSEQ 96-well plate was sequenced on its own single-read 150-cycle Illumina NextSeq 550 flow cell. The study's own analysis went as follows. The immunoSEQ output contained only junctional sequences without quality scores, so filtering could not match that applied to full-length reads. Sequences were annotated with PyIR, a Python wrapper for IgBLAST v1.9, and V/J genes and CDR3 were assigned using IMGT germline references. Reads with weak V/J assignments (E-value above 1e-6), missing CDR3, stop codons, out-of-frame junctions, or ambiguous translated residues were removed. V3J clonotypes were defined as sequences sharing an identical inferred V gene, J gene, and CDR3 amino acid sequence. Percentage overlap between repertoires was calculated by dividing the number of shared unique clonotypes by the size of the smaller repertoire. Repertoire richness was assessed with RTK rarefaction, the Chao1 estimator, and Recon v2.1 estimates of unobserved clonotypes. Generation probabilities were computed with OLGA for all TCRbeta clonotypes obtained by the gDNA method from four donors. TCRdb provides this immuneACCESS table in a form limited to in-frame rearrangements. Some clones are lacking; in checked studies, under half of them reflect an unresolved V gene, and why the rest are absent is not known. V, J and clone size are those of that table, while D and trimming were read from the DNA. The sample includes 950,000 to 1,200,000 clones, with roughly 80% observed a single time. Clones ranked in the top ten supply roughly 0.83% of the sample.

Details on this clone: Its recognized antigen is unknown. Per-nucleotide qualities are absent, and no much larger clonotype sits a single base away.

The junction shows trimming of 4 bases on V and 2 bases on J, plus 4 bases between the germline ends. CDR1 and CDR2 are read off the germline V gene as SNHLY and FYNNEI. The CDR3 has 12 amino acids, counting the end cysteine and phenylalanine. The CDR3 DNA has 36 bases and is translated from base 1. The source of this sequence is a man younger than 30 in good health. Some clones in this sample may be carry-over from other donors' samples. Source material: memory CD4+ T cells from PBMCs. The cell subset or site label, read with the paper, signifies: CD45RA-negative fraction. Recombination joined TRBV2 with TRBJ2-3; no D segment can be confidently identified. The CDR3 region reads CASSVSTDTQYF. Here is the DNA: TGTGCCAGCAGTGTTTCCACAGATACGCAGTATTTT.